This T cell receptor (beta chain) was profiled in a study of shared clonotypes between healthy human individuals. Study-level findings and limits: In this cohort, only blood was sampled, and tissue repertoires likely differ.

This was a deep-level run. Template for every sorted-subset replicate PCR totaled about 200 ng DNA, around 33,000 T cell genomes. Sequencing was performed with immunoSEQ multiplex PCR; in TCRdb, only in-frame clones are kept and a portion is missing. The table includes roughly 2,500,000 clones, 93% detected once. This CDR3 comprises 15 residues. Germline CDR1 is KGHSH and CDR2 is LQKENI. The V and J ends lost 2 bases and 2 bases respectively, with 12 bases between them. On this clone: Its antigen is currently unknown.

Material: naive CD4+ T cells from PBMCs. Subset defined: CD45RA+ positively selected. The source of this sequence is a man younger than 35 in good health. Some clones in this sample may be carry-over from other donors' samples. This chain connects TRBV18 to TRBJ1-2; D perhaps matches TRBD1 (5 bases). The CDR3 coding sequence is TGTGCCAGCTCACCAGGCAGGGACGCCAACTATGGCTACACCTTC. Translating gives CASSPGRDANYGYTF.